This TCR beta chain was sequenced in a study of regulatory T cells in long-lasting Graves disease. Study at large: Patients newly diagnosed with Graves' had been on antithyroid drugs for under 3 months. General study results and limits: TCR diversity was lower in persistent Graves' patients (versus newly diagnosed ones). TRBV28, TRBJ1-2 and TRBJ2-5 were favored in persistent disease.

The time point is: newly diagnosed GD, antithyroid drugs for less than 3 months. Extracted RNA from PBMCs served as the source of the TCR library. Graves' disease diagnosis followed American Thyroid Association guidelines. CDR1 SGHTA and CDR2 FQGNSA come from the germline V gene. This CDR3 contains 15 residues. The germline V and J ends were trimmed by 2 bases and 1 base, with 12 bases remaining between them. iRepertoire HTBI primers and Arm-PCR of CDR3 regions built TCR beta libraries. TCRdb reanalysed the multiplex PCR reads using MiXCR and keeps one entry per CDR3 protein. The table includes roughly 420,000 distinct CDR3 sequences, about 15% detected once. This clonotype was detected ten times or more. Its specificity is unknown. These sequences were also reported in another study, on T cells in Graves' hyperthyroidism and ophthalmopathy.

J is TRBJ2-7 and V is TRBV7-2; D gene uncertain. The clonotype was recovered from a woman aged 18 to 35 with Graves disease. The starting material was peripheral blood mononuclear cells (PBMCs), obtained at new diagnosis, from a patient treated with antithyroid drugs. The CDR3: CASSLRAAASYEQYF. The CDR3 DNA follows: TGTGCCAGCAGCTTAAGGGCGGCGGCATCCTACGAGCAGTACTTC.